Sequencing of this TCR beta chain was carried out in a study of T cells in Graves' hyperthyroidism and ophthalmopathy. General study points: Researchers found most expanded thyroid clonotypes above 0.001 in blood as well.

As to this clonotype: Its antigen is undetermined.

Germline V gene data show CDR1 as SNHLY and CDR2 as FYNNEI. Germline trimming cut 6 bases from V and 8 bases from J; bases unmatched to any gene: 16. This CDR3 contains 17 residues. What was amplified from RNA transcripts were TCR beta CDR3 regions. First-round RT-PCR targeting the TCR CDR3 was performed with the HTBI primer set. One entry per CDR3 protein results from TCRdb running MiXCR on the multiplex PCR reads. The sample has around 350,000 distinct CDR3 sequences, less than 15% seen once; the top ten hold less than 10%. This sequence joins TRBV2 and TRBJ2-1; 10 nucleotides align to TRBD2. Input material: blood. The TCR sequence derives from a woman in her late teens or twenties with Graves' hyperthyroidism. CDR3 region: CASRRSFLAGVNYEQFF. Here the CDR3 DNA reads TGTGCCAGCAGACGATCCTTTCTAGCGGGGGTAAACTATGAGCAGTTCTTC.